These 29 T cell receptor beta chains originate from one sample sequenced in a study of cytomegalovirus exposure and HLA in healthy donors. The PCR used 60 Vbeta and 13 Jbeta primers. Only in-frame clones appear in the TCRdb table, and some are missing; sequencing was by immunoSEQ multiplex PCR. This sample yields 150,000 to 200,000 clones, of which around 80% are seen a single time; approximately 2.2% belongs to the top ten. The sequenced sample was PBMCs. The receptors come from a woman in her forties or fifties in good health and CMV-seronegative.

The V and J genes are TRBV6-5 and TRBJ1-4; 7 nucleotides line up with TRBD1. Trimming took 3 bases from V and 5 from J; bases not matched to a gene: 6. CDR1 is MNHEY and CDR2 is SVGAGI in the germline V gene. The CDR3 is made up of 15 amino acids. In DNA, the CDR3 is TGTGCCAGCAGTTATCGGACAGGCCTAAATGAAAAACTGTTTTTT. Its protein product is CASSYRTGLNEKLFF.

This clone was recorded a few times. The rearrangement joins TRBV4-3 to TRBJ2-1; possible D gene TRBD2, 6 bases. The CDR3 sequence is 14 residues long. The germline gives CDR1 LGHNA, CDR2 YSLEER. Trimming left V 0 bases short and J 8 bases short, with 11 bases between. CDR3 residues: CASSQDSGVDEQFF. CDR3 nucleotides: TGCGCCAGCAGCCAAGACTCGGGGGTCGATGAGCAGTTCTTC.

The chain has TRBV27 and TRBJ2-7; the D gene is possibly TRBD1 (6 bases). This CDR3 spans 18 amino acids. V was shortened by 4 bases and J by 1 base, with 23 bases between the two germline ends. In germline, CDR1 is MNHEY, CDR2 SMNVEV (reference sequence). The CDR3 DNA sequence: TGTGCCAGCAGTTCCCTATACGGGACACAGGAGAAATCCTACGAGCAGTACTTC. The encoded protein is CASSSLYGTQEKSYEQYF.

On this clone itself: This specimen includes other DNA sequences encoding the same CDR3. This rearrangement joins TRBV5-1 to TRBJ2-3, with 13 nucleotides matching TRBD2. The germline V gene encodes CDR1 SGHRS and CDR2 YFSETQ. This CDR3 is built from 17 residues. Losses at the gene ends were 5 bases for V and 2 bases for J; bases not matched to a gene: 8. CDR3 bases: TGCGCCAGCAGTGGACTAGCGGGGGAAGAGGACACAGATACGCAGTATTTT. Residues: CASSGLAGEEDTDTQYF.

The chain links TRBV29-1 to TRBJ2-1; 11 nucleotides match TRBD2. Germline V lookup: CDR1 SQVTM, CDR2 ANQGSEA. The CDR3 covers 11 residues. V dropped 7 bases and J dropped 10; count of bases not matched to a gene: 3. CDR3 sequence: CSASGGYEQFF. In DNA, the CDR3 is TGCAGCGCTAGCGGGGGGTACGAGCAGTTCTTC.

In this sample, this clone turned up a few times. V gene TRBV29-1 combines with J gene TRBJ2-6; no firm D call. V was trimmed by 3 bases and J by 3 bases, leaving 12 bases between them. This CDR3 spans 15 amino acids. CDR1 is SQVTM and CDR2 is ANQGSEA in the germline V gene. Written as DNA, the CDR3 is TGCAGCGTTGACAAGTTTGGGCGTGGGGCCAACGTCCTGACTTTC. Protein: CSVDKFGRGANVLTF.

The chain carries TRBV29-1 and TRBJ2-5; no clear D. Germline CDR1 SQVTM, CDR2 ANQGSEA. Trimming cost V 4 bases and J 2 bases, with 8 bases left between them. This CDR3 region has 12 residues. The CDR3 nucleotides read TGCAGCGTTGGCGAGATACAAGAGACCCAGTACTTC. It encodes CSVGEIQETQYF.

The chain uses TRBV7-9 and TRBJ1-1, with a tentative D call TRBD1 (6 bases). Trimming pared 2 bases from V and 5 bases from J, leaving 21 bases between. The length of the CDR3 is 17 residues. Germline V gene data show CDR1 as SEHNR and CDR2 as FQNEAQ (reference sequence). DNA of the CDR3: TGTGCCAGCAGCTTACGAGGAAAAATAACAGGGAGTACTGAAGCTTTCTTT. It codes for CASSLRGKITGSTEAFF.

This clone came up a few times. The V call is TRBV5-1, the J call TRBJ1-6; 8 bases are shared with TRBD1. V trimming: 0 bases; J trimming: 7 bases; junction bases outside the gene matches: 3. Germline V gene lookup returns CDR1 SGHRS and CDR2 YFSETQ. CDR3 length: 15 amino acids. The CDR3 loop reads CASSLDRQGNSPLHF. In DNA, the CDR3 is TGCGCCAGCAGCTTGGATCGACAGGGGAATTCACCCCTCCACTTT. Full variable domain (rest looked up from reference TRBV5-1 and TRBJ1-6): KAGVTQTPRYLIKTRGQQVTLSCSPISGHRSVSWYQQTPGQGLQFLFEYFSETQRNKGNFPGRFSGRQFSNSRSEMNVSTLELGDSALYLCASSLDRQGNSPLHFGNGTRLTVT.

V is TRBV19 and J is TRBJ2-1; D is possibly TRBD1 (5 bases). CDR3 length: 15 residues. With 7 bases removed from V and 0 bases from J, the gap between germline ends came to 13 bases. CDR1 LNHDA and CDR2 SQIVND come from the germline V gene (reference sequence). This CDR3 reads CASKVDSPSYNEQFF. Here the CDR3 DNA reads TGTGCCAGTAAAGTCGACAGTCCCTCCTACAATGAGCAGTTCTTC.

This chain uses TRBV9 with TRBJ2-1, with a possible D match to TRBD2 (5 bases). Germline-derived CDR1 and CDR2 are SGDLS and YYNGEE. V was clipped by 0 bases and J by 1 base, with 17 bases between them. The CDR3 is made up of 18 amino acids. DNA for the CDR3: TGTGCCAGCAGCGTAGAGTTCGGCCTAGCTACTTCCTACAATGAGCAGTTCTTC. As protein: CASSVEFGLATSYNEQFF.

The genes are TRBV4-3 and TRBJ1-5, with unresolved D. V lost 0 bases and J lost 7, with 13 bases in between. This CDR3 comprises 15 residues. Germline-derived CDR1 and CDR2 are LGHNA and YSLEER. The CDR3 loop reads CASSQDPGGYQPQHF. DNA for the CDR3: TGCGCCAGCAGCCAAGATCCCGGAGGATACCAGCCCCAGCATTTT.

The sample holds one count of this clone. The CDR3 spells CASSEWGTGTYEQYF. CDR3 bases: TGTGCCAGCAGTGAATGGGGGACAGGAACCTACGAGCAGTACTTC. V usage is TRBV6-1 and J usage is TRBJ2-7; the match to TRBD1 covers 8 bases. The CDR3 runs to 15 residues. The V segment lost 2 bases and the J segment 2 bases; nucleotides outside the gene matches: 5. Looked up from germline, CDR1 is MNHNS and CDR2 is SASEGT.

In its sample, this clone was seen once. The gene calls are TRBV27 and TRBJ2-7; D is perhaps TRBD1 (6 bases). Trimming left V 8 bases short and J 6 bases short, with 14 bases between. Germline CDR1 reads MNHEY; CDR2 reads SMNVEV (reference sequence). The CDR3 covers 12 residues. CDR3 loop: CASQGIFGEQYF. The CDR3 DNA sequence: TGTGCCAGCCAGGGGATTTTCGGCGAGCAGTACTTC.

The V call is TRBV27, the J call TRBJ2-5; TRBD1 agrees at 12 bases. The DNA matches TRBJ2-7 better at its end, which makes the J call doubtful. The germline V gene encodes CDR1 MNHEY and CDR2 SMNVEV (reference sequence). CDR3 length equals 17 residues. DNA of the CDR3: TGTGCCAGCAGTTCGCAAATCTCCGGGACAGGGGGCGTCGAGCAGTACTTC. Translating it yields CASSSQISGTGGVEQYF.

The CDR3 is CASSYWGPWQFF. As DNA, the CDR3 is TGTGCCAGCAGTTATTGGGGGCCCTGGCAGTTCTTC. The chain couples TRBV28 to TRBJ2-1, with D tentatively TRBD1 (6 bases). The V end lost 4 bases, the J end lost 12 bases, and 13 bases lay between the germline ends. CDR1 and CDR2 (germline): MDHEN, SYDVKM. The CDR3 has 12 amino acids.

The sample holds a few counts of this clone. The rearrangement links TRBV6-1 to TRBJ2-1; 11 positions match TRBD2. The CDR3 sequence is 15 residues long. V gave up 1 base and J gave up 4 bases; unmatched junction bases: 0. The germline V gene encodes CDR1 MNHNS and CDR2 SASEGT. For the CDR3, the DNA is TGTGCCAGCAGTGAAGTAGCGGGGGGGTACAATGAGCAGTTCTTC. Protein product: CASSEVAGGYNEQFF.

The genes are TRBV5-1 and TRBJ2-3; 10 nucleotides align to TRBD2. The CDR3 loop spans 16 amino acids. V was pared by 2 bases and J by 1 base, with 4 bases of the junction left unmatched. Germline CDR1 and CDR2: SGHRS and YFSETQ. CDR3 protein: CASSFSSGGRTDTQYF. DNA for the CDR3: TGCGCCAGCAGCTTTTCTAGCGGGGGCCGCACAGATACGCAGTATTTT.

This chain uses TRBV5-1 with TRBJ2-7, with a weak D call TRBD1 (5 bases). V gave up 7 bases and J gave up 2 bases, with 10 bases separating them. The CDR3 length is 12 residues. Germline lookup yields CDR1 SGHRS and CDR2 YFSETQ. The CDR3, as DNA: TGCGCCAGCTCTTCGGACACCTACGAGCAGTACTTC. Protein sequence: CASSSDTYEQYF.

The rearrangement joins TRBV4-3 to TRBJ2-1, with 14 positions matching TRBD2. V trimming: 0 bases; J trimming: 10 bases; junction bases outside the gene matches: 5. This CDR3 has 16 residues. The V gene's germline CDR1 is LGHNA and CDR2 YSLEER. In nucleotides, the CDR3 is TGCGCCAGCAGCCAAGAAGGGACTAGCGGGAGTAGGGAGCAGTTCTTC. Amino acids: CASSQEGTSGSREQFF.

CDR3 in amino acids: CASSFRGSENEQYF. CDR3 nucleotides: TGTGCCAGCAGTTTCAGGGGGAGTGAAAACGAGCAGTACTTC. The rearrangement uses TRBV27 and TRBJ2-7, with 7 bases fitting TRBD1. The CDR3 is 14 amino acids. V lost 3 bases, J lost 5 bases, and 7 bases stayed unmatched. The germline V gene has CDR1 MNHEY and CDR2 SMNVEV (reference sequence).

This sequence joins TRBV4-3 and TRBJ2-7, with TRBD1 matching over 9 bases. J gave up 6 bases and V 1 base, and 4 bases lay outside the gene matches. This CDR3 comprises 14 residues. Per germline, CDR1 LGHNA and CDR2 YSLEER. The CDR3: CASSQGQGVGEQYF. The CDR3 DNA reads TGCGCCAGCAGCCAAGGACAGGGGGTAGGCGAGCAGTACTTC.

Regarding this clone: The junction does not match germline at one end; this may be a read error. Other DNA sequences from this sample encode an identical CDR3 as well. The rearrangement links TRBV19 to TRBJ2-1; 10 bases are shared with TRBD1. Germline assignment: CDR1 LNHDA and CDR2 SQIVND (reference sequence). The CDR3 length is 13 residues. CDR3 coding DNA: TGCGCCAGTCAGGGACAGGGGTGGAATGAGCAGTTCTTC. Translation gives CASQGQGWNEQFF. Together with reference TRBV19 and TRBJ2-1, the CDR3 gives the full variable domain: DGGITQSPKYLFRKEGQNVTLSCEQNLNHDAMYWYRQDPGQGLRLIYYSQIVNDFQKGDIAEGYSVSREKKESFPLTVTSAQKNPTAFYLCASQGQGWNEQFFGPGTRLTVL.

The CDR3 sequence is CASNREKTDTQYF. The CDR3 nucleotides are TGTGCCAGCAACCGGGAGAAGACAGATACGCAGTATTTT. The chain links TRBV7-2 to TRBJ2-3; a weak D match, TRBD2 (6 bases). Germline lookup yields CDR1 SGHTA and CDR2 FQGNSA. Trimming pared 7 bases from V and 3 bases from J, leaving 11 bases between. The CDR3 sequence is 13 residues long.

The V gene is TRBV2, the J gene TRBJ2-4; possibly TRBD1 for D (5 bases). Trimming took 5 bases from V and 5 from J, leaving 7 bases between them. The V gene's germline CDR1 is SNHLY and CDR2 FYNNEI. The CDR3 runs to 12 residues. Here the CDR3 DNA reads TGTGCCAGCAGTACACAGGAAAACATTCAGTACTTC. Translating gives CASSTQENIQYF.

The chain joins TRBV6-5 to TRBJ2-5; 9 positions match TRBD1. The DNA end is more similar to TRBJ2-7, so the J call may be wrong. CDR1 is MNHEY and CDR2 is SVGAGI in the germline V gene. This CDR3 has 13 amino acids. The CDR3 sequence is CASRYGTGPEQYF. CDR3 nucleotide sequence: TGTGCCAGCAGATATGGGACAGGGCCCGAGCAGTACTTC.

The chain links TRBV7-2 to TRBJ2-7, with 11 bases fitting TRBD2. From germline, CDR1 is SGHTA and CDR2 FQGNSA. The CDR3 runs 15 residues. Trimming cost V 4 bases and J 4 bases; bases outside gene matches: 6. The CDR3 reads CASSSGLAALYEQYF. The CDR3 bases are TGTGCCAGCAGCTCGGGACTAGCGGCGCTATACGAGCAGTACTTC.

The chain has TRBV7-2 and TRBJ2-2, with 10 bases that match TRBD2. The CDR3 is made up of 19 amino acids. Germline-derived CDR1 and CDR2 are SGHTA and FQGNSA. J lost 0 bases, V lost 0 bases, and 7 bases had no gene match. CDR3 loop: CASSLARTSGASNTGELFF. Here the CDR3 DNA reads TGTGCCAGCAGCTTAGCTAGGACTAGCGGAGCCTCGAACACCGGGGAGCTGTTTTTT.

This chain joins TRBV10-3 and TRBJ2-3, with a weak D call TRBD2 (5 bases). V dropped 6 bases and J dropped 1 base, with 11 bases sitting between them. The length of the CDR3 is 14 residues. The germline CDR1 and CDR2 sequences are ENHRY and SYGVKD. The DNA of the CDR3 is TGTGCCATCAGGGGAGAGAAGGGCACAGATACGCAGTATTTT. This sequence encodes CAIRGEKGTDTQYF.